This is a list of T cell receptor beta chains from one sample in a study of T cells after yellow fever vaccination. Using its own MiXCR run on the 5' RACE reads, TCRdb lists one record per CDR3 protein. The sample records hundreds of thousands of distinct CDR3 sequences, about 12% being singletons. Sequencing was performed on PBMCs, taken on the day of the yellow fever booster vaccination. These TCRs come from a man aged 25-45 years who received the YFV17D yellow fever vaccine. The CDR3 runs from the conserved cysteine through the conserved F or W. Each record gives: clone size, J gene, V gene, D gene, CDR3 DNA, CDR3 protein. D genes are given only for firm matches. The size of a clone is reported for some rows only, either as once, few or many, or as a class for expanded clones.

abundance: many; j_gene: TRBJ2-5; v_gene: TRBV25-1; d_gene: .; CDR3nt: TGTGCCAGCGCTAAAGAGACCCAGTACTTC; CDR3aa: CASAKETQYF
abundance: few; j_gene: TRBJ2-7; v_gene: TRBV19; d_gene: TRBD2; CDR3nt: TGTGCCAGTAGTATCTTTCTAGCGGGACCCTACGAGCAGTACTTC; CDR3aa: CASSIFLAGPYEQYF
abundance: .; j_gene: TRBJ1-5; v_gene: TRBV20-1; d_gene: TRBD1; CDR3nt: TGCAGTGCTAGAGATTCCCGACAGGGGCCGTATAGCAATCAGCCCCAGCATTTT; CDR3aa: CSARDSRQGPYSNQPQHF
abundance: .; j_gene: TRBJ2-7; v_gene: TRBV10-2; d_gene: .; CDR3nt: TGCGCCAGCAGTGATTGGGGGGTCGTCTCCGAGCAGTACTTC; CDR3aa: CASSDWGVVSEQYF
abundance: many; j_gene: TRBJ2-2; v_gene: TRBV18; d_gene: TRBD1; CDR3nt: TGTGCCAGCAGCAGACAGGGGAACACCGGGGAGCTGTTTTTT; CDR3aa: CASSRQGNTGELFF
abundance: .; j_gene: TRBJ1-5; v_gene: TRBV20-1; d_gene: TRBD1; CDR3nt: TGCAGTGCCCTAATCGGACAGGTTAATCAGCCCCAGCATTTT; CDR3aa: CSALIGQVNQPQHF
abundance: .; j_gene: TRBJ1-6; v_gene: TRBV27; d_gene: TRBD1; CDR3nt: TGTGCCAGCAGTCCAAGCCGACAGGGTATAAATTCACCCCTCCACTTT; CDR3aa: CASSPSRQGINSPLHF
abundance: .; j_gene: TRBJ2-2; v_gene: TRBV7-8; d_gene: .; CDR3nt: TGTGCCAGCAGCCGACAGCCTTCTAACGGGGAGCTGTTTTTT; CDR3aa: CASSRQPSNGELFF
abundance: .; j_gene: TRBJ2-7; v_gene: TRBV20-1; d_gene: .; CDR3nt: TGCAGTGCTAGAGATCTTGCAGGGACGGGAGAGCTGTACTTC; CDR3aa: CSARDLAGTGELYF
abundance: few; j_gene: TRBJ2-7; v_gene: TRBV3-1; d_gene: TRBD1; CDR3nt: TGTGCCAGCAGCCAAAGGACAGGGGGCTCCCACGAGCAGTACTTC; CDR3aa: CASSQRTGGSHEQYF
abundance: .; j_gene: TRBJ1-2; v_gene: TRBV7-2; d_gene: .; CDR3nt: TGTGCCAGCAGGAGCCCAAAAGGTGGGCAGGCAGCTAAGGGCTACACCTTC; CDR3aa: CASRSPKGGQAAKGYTF
abundance: .; j_gene: TRBJ2-5; v_gene: TRBV5-1; d_gene: TRBD1; CDR3nt: TGCGCCAGCAGGCGGACAGGGGTTGGTGGAGAGACCCAGTACTTC; CDR3aa: CASRRTGVGGETQYF
abundance: few; j_gene: TRBJ1-2; v_gene: TRBV12-3/TRBV12-4; d_gene: TRBD1; CDR3nt: TGTGCCAGCAGTCAAGACAGGGACGGCTACACCTTC; CDR3aa: CASSQDRDGYTF
abundance: many; j_gene: TRBJ2-5; v_gene: TRBV5-1; d_gene: TRBD1; CDR3nt: TGCGCCAGCAGTCGAACTGGGACAGGGGAAGAGACCCAGTACTTC; CDR3aa: CASSRTGTGEETQYF
abundance: few; j_gene: TRBJ2-3; v_gene: TRBV11-2; d_gene: .; CDR3nt: TGTGCCAGCAGCTTATTAGGATTTGAAGGCACAGATACGCAGTATTTT; CDR3aa: CASSLLGFEGTDTQYF
abundance: few; j_gene: TRBJ1-2; v_gene: TRBV20-1; d_gene: TRBD1; CDR3nt: TGCAGTGCTAGGGAAACTGGACAGGCCTCCTATGGCTACACCTTC; CDR3aa: CSARETGQASYGYTF
abundance: .; j_gene: TRBJ2-2; v_gene: TRBV7-2; d_gene: .; CDR3nt: TGTGCCAGCAGCTTTAGGCAGGGGGGTCCCGGGGAGCTGTTTTTT; CDR3aa: CASSFRQGGPGELFF
abundance: few; j_gene: TRBJ1-1; v_gene: TRBV2; d_gene: .; CDR3nt: TGTGCCAGCAGTGAAAGTAACACTGAAGCTTTCTTT; CDR3aa: CASSESNTEAFF
abundance: many; j_gene: TRBJ2-1; v_gene: TRBV7-6; d_gene: .; CDR3nt: TGTGCCAGCAGCTTAAGCGGGCACAATGAGCAGTTCTTC; CDR3aa: CASSLSGHNEQFF
abundance: few; j_gene: TRBJ2-3; v_gene: TRBV6-1; d_gene: TRBD1; CDR3nt: TGTGCCAGTCGTAGGGACAGGGCTACTGGTACGCAGTATTTT; CDR3aa: CASRRDRATGTQYF
abundance: .; j_gene: TRBJ2-7; v_gene: TRBV20-1; d_gene: .; CDR3nt: TGCAGTGCTGGGGATACCTACGAGCAGTACTTC; CDR3aa: CSAGDTYEQYF
abundance: few; j_gene: TRBJ2-7; v_gene: TRBV28; d_gene: .; CDR3nt: TGTGCCAGCAGTTCGACAGTTCCCTACGAGCAGTACTTC; CDR3aa: CASSSTVPYEQYF
abundance: few; j_gene: TRBJ1-3; v_gene: TRBV6-2/TRBV6-3; d_gene: .; CDR3nt: TGTGCCACCGGAAGAGGATCTGGAAACACCATATATTTT; CDR3aa: CATGRGSGNTIYF
abundance: few; j_gene: TRBJ2-3; v_gene: TRBV12-3/TRBV12-4; d_gene: TRBD2; CDR3nt: TGTGCCAGCAGTTTACTTAGCGGGAGTACTTTAGATACGCAGTATTTT; CDR3aa: CASSLLSGSTLDTQYF
abundance: .; j_gene: TRBJ2-5; v_gene: TRBV29-1; d_gene: .; CDR3nt: TGCAGCGCTTTTGTCGGGATCGAGACCCAGTACTTC; CDR3aa: CSAFVGIETQYF
abundance: .; j_gene: TRBJ2-3; v_gene: TRBV20-1; d_gene: .; CDR3nt: TGCAGTGCTAGAGACGCGCTCCAGCGCACAGATACGCAGTATTTT; CDR3aa: CSARDALQRTDTQYF
abundance: .; j_gene: TRBJ2-1; v_gene: TRBV7-9; d_gene: TRBD2; CDR3nt: TGTGCCAGCACCTTAACGGTAGCGGGAGCCAATGAGCAGTTCTTC; CDR3aa: CASTLTVAGANEQFF
abundance: .; j_gene: TRBJ1-4; v_gene: TRBV6-1; d_gene: TRBD1; CDR3nt: TGTGCCAGCAGTATGACAGGGTGGAATGAAAAACTGTTTTTT; CDR3aa: CASSMTGWNEKLFF
abundance: .; j_gene: TRBJ2-1; v_gene: TRBV7-2; d_gene: TRBD2; CDR3nt: TGTGCCAGCAGCTTACAGGCTAGCGGGAGCGATGAGCAGTTCTTC; CDR3aa: CASSLQASGSDEQFF
abundance: .; j_gene: TRBJ2-5; v_gene: TRBV6-1; d_gene: .; CDR3nt: TGTGCCAGCACATGGGGCCAAGAGACCCAGTACTTC; CDR3aa: CASTWGQETQYF
abundance: few; j_gene: TRBJ2-6; v_gene: TRBV7-9; d_gene: .; CDR3nt: TGTGCCAGCAGCTTAGCATTAGGAGCTGGGGCCAACGTCCTGACTTTC; CDR3aa: CASSLALGAGANVLTF
abundance: .; j_gene: TRBJ2-5; v_gene: TRBV28; d_gene: TRBD2; CDR3nt: TGTGCCAGCACTAAGAGGACTAGCGGGGCGGAGACCCAGTACTTC; CDR3aa: CASTKRTSGAETQYF
abundance: few; j_gene: TRBJ2-1; v_gene: TRBV12-5; d_gene: .; CDR3nt: TGTGCTAGTGGCTCGCTTAGAGTCCCCAATGAGCAGTTCTTC; CDR3aa: CASGSLRVPNEQFF
abundance: few; j_gene: TRBJ2-7; v_gene: TRBV6-2/TRBV6-3; d_gene: .; CDR3nt: TGTGCCAGCAGTTATGTCGGACCCCGCTACGAGCAGTACTTC; CDR3aa: CASSYVGPRYEQYF
abundance: .; j_gene: TRBJ2-3; v_gene: TRBV29-1; d_gene: TRBD2; CDR3nt: TGCAGCGGATCAAGGGGAGGGGCAGATACGCAGTATTTT; CDR3aa: CSGSRGGADTQYF
abundance: few; j_gene: TRBJ2-2; v_gene: TRBV5-1; d_gene: TRBD2; CDR3nt: TGCGCCAGCAGCTTGGTGGCTAGCGGGTCGAACACCGGGGAGCTGTTTTTT; CDR3aa: CASSLVASGSNTGELFF
abundance: .; j_gene: TRBJ1-5; v_gene: TRBV19; d_gene: .; CDR3nt: TGTGCCAGTAGTATCGACCTTAACCAGCCCCAGCATTTT; CDR3aa: CASSIDLNQPQHF
abundance: once; j_gene: TRBJ2-7; v_gene: TRBV6-7; d_gene: .; CDR3nt: TGTGCCAGCAGGACTGTACAGGGATCTGGGCCCTACGAGCAGTACTTC; CDR3aa: CASRTVQGSGPYEQYF